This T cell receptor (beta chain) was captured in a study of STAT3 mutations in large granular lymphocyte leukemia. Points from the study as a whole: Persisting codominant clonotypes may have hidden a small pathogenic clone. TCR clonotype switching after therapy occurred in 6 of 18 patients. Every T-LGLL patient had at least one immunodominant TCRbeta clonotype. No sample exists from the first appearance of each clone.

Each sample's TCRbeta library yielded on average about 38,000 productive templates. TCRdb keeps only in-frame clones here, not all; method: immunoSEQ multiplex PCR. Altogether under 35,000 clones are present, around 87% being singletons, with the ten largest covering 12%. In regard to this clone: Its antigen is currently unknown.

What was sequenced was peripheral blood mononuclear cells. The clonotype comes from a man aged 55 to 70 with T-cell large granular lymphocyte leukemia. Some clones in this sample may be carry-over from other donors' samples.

CDR3 nucleotides: TGTGCCAGCAGCTTGGTCCTTAGGGACAGGGTAGTTCGGCAGCCCCAGCATTTT. This codes for CASSLVLRDRVVRQPQHF. The chain is built from TRBV5-5 and TRBJ1-5; 9 nucleotides agree with TRBD1. CDR3 length equals 18 residues. Germline lookup yields CDR1 SGHKS and CDR2 YYEKEE (reference sequence). With 0 bases clipped from V and 7 bases from J, the junction kept 14 bases outside the gene matches.